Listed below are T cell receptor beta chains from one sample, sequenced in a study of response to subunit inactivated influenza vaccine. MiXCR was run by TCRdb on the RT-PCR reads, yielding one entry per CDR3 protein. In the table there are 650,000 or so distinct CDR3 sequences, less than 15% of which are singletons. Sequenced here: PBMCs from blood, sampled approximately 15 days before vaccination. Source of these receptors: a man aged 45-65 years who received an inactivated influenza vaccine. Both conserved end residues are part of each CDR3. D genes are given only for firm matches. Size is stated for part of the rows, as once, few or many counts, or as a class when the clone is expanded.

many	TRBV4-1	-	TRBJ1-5	TGCGCCAGCAGCCAGACCCGTATTAGCAATCAGCCCCAGCATTTT	CASSQTRISNQPQHF
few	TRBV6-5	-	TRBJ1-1	TGTGCCAGCATTACGGCCGCGAACACTGAAGCTTTCTTT	CASITAANTEAFF
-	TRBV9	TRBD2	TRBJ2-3	TGTGCCAGCAGCGTAGGGGTCGGGAGGGCGAATACGCAGTATTTT	CASSVGVGRANTQYF
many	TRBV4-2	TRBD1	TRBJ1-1	TGTGCCAGCAGCCGTACCGGGACAGAGAACACTGAAGCTTTCTTT	CASSRTGTENTEAFF
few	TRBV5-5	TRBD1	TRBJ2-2	TGTGCCAGCAGCTTGGAGTTTGTAACAGGGGCCGCCGGGGAGCTGTTTTTT	CASSLEFVTGAAGELFF
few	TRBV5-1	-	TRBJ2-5	TGCGCCAGCAGCTTGATGGGGGCGCTTGATGAGACCCAGTACTTC	CASSLMGALDETQYF
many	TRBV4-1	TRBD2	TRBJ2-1	TGCGCCAGCAGCCAGATAAGGGTCTGGACTAGCGGGGCTAATGAGCAGTTCTTC	CASSQIRVWTSGANEQFF
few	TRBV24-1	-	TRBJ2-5	TGTGCCACCAGTGTGAGGGGGACCCCATCGGAGACCCAGTACTTC	CATSVRGTPSETQYF
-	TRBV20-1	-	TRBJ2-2	TGCAGTGCTAGAGATCTTAGGGGGGGCTTCACCGGGGAGCTGTTTTTT	CSARDLRGGFTGELFF
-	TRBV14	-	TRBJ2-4	TGTGCCAGCAGCCAAGATCCCCTGGTGAACCGGGGGAACATTCAGTACTTC	CASSQDPLVNRGNIQYF
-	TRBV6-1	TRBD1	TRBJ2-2	TGTGCCAGCACCCAGGGTCACAGGGGCGCCGGGGAGCTGTTTTTT	CASTQGHRGAGELFF
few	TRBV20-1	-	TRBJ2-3	TGCAGTGCTACCGACAACACAGATACGCAGTATTTT	CSATDNTDTQYF
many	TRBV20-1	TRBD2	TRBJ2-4	TGCAGTGCGGAGACTAGCGGGAGAGGGGACATTCAGTACTTC	CSAETSGRGDIQYF
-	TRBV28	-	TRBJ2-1	TGTGCCAGCAGTCCGGGGACGATAACTGGTGAGCAGTTCTTC	CASSPGTITGEQFF
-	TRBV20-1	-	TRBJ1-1	TGCAGTGCTAGAGATCAGGTCCGATCGAACACTGAAGCTTTCTTT	CSARDQVRSNTEAFF
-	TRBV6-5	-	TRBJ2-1	TGTGCCAGCAGTTACCTGCCGGGGGCCAACTCCTACAATGAGCAGTTCTTC	CASSYLPGANSYNEQFF
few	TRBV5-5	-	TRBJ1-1	TGTGCCAGCAGCGTGGGACCGCTGAACACTGAAGCTTTCTTT	CASSVGPLNTEAFF
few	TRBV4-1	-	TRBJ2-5	TGCGCCAGCAGACGGGGTTCGGGTCTCGGCGGGGAGACCCAGTACTTC	CASRRGSGLGGETQYF
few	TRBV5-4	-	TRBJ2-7	TGTGCCAGCAGCGCCGCAGGGAAACCGTACGAGCAGTACTTC	CASSAAGKPYEQYF
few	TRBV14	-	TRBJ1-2	TGTGCCAGCAGCCAAGATCCCAAGGCTAACTATGGCTACACCTTC	CASSQDPKANYGYTF
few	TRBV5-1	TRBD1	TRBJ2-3	TGCGCCAGCAGCCCGACAGGGTCAATGGGGGATACGCAGTATTTT	CASSPTGSMGDTQYF
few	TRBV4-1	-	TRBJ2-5	TGCGCCAGCAGCCAAGAAGGGGGGATACCAGGAGAGACCCAGTACTTC	CASSQEGGIPGETQYF
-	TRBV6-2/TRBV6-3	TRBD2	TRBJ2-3	TGTGCCAGCAGTTACTCGACGGGACTAGCGGGAGTGGCAGATACGCAGTATTTT	CASSYSTGLAGVADTQYF
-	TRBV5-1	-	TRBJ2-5	TGCGCCAGCAGCTTGGGGCATTGGGAGCGGGCTCAAGAGACCCAGTACTTC	CASSLGHWERAQETQYF
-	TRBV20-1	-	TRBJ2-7	TGCAGTGTCTCGACTTTCTCCTACGAGCAGTACTTC	CSVSTFSYEQYF
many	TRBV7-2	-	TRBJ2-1	TGTGCCAGCAGCTTAAGACAGGCGCTCTCCTACAATGAGCAGTTCTTC	CASSLRQALSYNEQFF
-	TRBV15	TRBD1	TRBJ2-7	TGTGCCACCAGCAGAGCGAAAGGACAGGGTGGCGACGAGCAGTACTTC	CATSRAKGQGGDEQYF
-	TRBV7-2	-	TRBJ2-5	TGTGCCAGCAGCTTTTGGAAAAAGGAGACCCAGTACTTC	CASSFWKKETQYF
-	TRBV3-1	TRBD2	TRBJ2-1	TGTGCCAGCAGCCAAGATCTGGCTAGCGGGAGGATCAATGAGCAGTTCTTC	CASSQDLASGRINEQFF
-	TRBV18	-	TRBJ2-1	TGTGCCAGCTCACACAAGGGTCCGAGCTCCTACAATGAGCAGTTCTTC	CASSHKGPSSYNEQFF
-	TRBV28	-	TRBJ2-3	TGTGCCAGCCCACCGGCACAGGTAGCAGATACGCAGTATTTT	CASPPAQVADTQYF
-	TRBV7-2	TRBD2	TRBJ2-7	TGTGCCAGCAGCCTTAGCGGGAGCATCTACGAGCAGTACTTC	CASSLSGSIYEQYF
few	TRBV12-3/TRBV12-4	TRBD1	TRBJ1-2	TGTGCCAGCAGTTTAGCTATAAGGGGGCCGGATGGCTACACCTTC	CASSLAIRGPDGYTF
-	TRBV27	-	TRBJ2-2	TGTGCCAGCAGTTTATCAGGGAGCGCGGACGGGGAGCTGTTTTTT	CASSLSGSADGELFF
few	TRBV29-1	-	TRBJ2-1	TGCAGCGGGGGGGGCGATGGGTATGAGCAGTTCTTC	CSGGGDGYEQFF
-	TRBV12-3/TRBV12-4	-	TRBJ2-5	TGTGCCAGCAGCCTGGGCCGCGACGGGACCCAGTACTTC	CASSLGRDGTQYF
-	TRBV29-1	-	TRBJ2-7	TGCAGCGTTGAAAAAGGAACCTACGAGCAGTACTTC	CSVEKGTYEQYF
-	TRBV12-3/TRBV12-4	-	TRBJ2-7	TGTGCCAGCAGTTCTGGCCCTCGCGAGCAGTACTTC	CASSSGPREQYF
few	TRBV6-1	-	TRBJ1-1	TGTGCCAGCAGAAGACCAATGAACACTGAAGCTTTCTTT	CASRRPMNTEAFF
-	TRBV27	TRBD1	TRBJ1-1	TGTGCCAGCAGTATTCTTGGACAGGGGATGAGAGGTTCTTCGAACACTGAAGCTTTCTTT	CASSILGQGMRGSSNTEAFF
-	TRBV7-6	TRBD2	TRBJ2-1	TGTGCCAGCAGCTTAGCGGCTAGCGGGGGATACAATGAGCAGTTCTTC	CASSLAASGGYNEQFF
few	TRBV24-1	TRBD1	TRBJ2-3	TGTGCCACCAGTGAGACAGGGGGTAACACAGATACGCAGTATTTT	CATSETGGNTDTQYF
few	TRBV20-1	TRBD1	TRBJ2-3	TGCAGTGCAAAGGGACAGGGCCGCACAGATACGCAGTATTTT	CSAKGQGRTDTQYF
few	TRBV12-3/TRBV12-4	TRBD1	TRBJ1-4	TGTGCCAGCCAGGGACAGGGGAATAATGAAAAACTGTTTTTT	CASQGQGNNEKLFF
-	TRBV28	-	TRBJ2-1	TGTGCCAGTACCCGAAGCTCCTACAATGAGCAGTTCTTC	CASTRSSYNEQFF
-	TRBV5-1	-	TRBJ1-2	TGCGCCAGCAGCTTGGAGGGATCCCGGAGGGGCTACACCTTC	CASSLEGSRRGYTF
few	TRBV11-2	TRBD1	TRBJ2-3	TGTGCCAGCAGCTTAGGCCTCAGGGGGCTATTCTACACAGATACGCAGTATTTT	CASSLGLRGLFYTDTQYF
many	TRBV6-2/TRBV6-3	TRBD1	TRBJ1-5	TGTGCCAGCAGTCCGCGCCGGGACAGTGGAAATCAGCCCCAGCATTTT	CASSPRRDSGNQPQHF
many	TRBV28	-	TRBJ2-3	TGTGCCAGCAGTACCTTTAGCGTCGCCACAGATACGCAGTATTTT	CASSTFSVATDTQYF
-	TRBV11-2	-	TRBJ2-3	TGTGCCAGCACAAAAGGAGGGGGCAGGACAGATACGCAGTATTTT	CASTKGGGRTDTQYF
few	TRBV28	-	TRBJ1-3	TGTGCCAGCAGTTTGGCGCAGTTGAGCTCTGGAAACACCATATATTTT	CASSLAQLSSGNTIYF
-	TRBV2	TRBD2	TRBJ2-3	TGTGCCAGCAGTGAATCTTTCCCAGCGGGAGGGCCAACGGGTACGCAGTATTTT	CASSESFPAGGPTGTQYF
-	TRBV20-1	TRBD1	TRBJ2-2	TGCAGTGCCTCAGGGGGCCGGGAACACACCGGGGAGCTGTTTTTT	CSASGGREHTGELFF
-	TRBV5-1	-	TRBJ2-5	TGCGCCAGCAGCTTGTCTGGGACCCCCAAAGAGACCCAGTACTTC	CASSLSGTPKETQYF